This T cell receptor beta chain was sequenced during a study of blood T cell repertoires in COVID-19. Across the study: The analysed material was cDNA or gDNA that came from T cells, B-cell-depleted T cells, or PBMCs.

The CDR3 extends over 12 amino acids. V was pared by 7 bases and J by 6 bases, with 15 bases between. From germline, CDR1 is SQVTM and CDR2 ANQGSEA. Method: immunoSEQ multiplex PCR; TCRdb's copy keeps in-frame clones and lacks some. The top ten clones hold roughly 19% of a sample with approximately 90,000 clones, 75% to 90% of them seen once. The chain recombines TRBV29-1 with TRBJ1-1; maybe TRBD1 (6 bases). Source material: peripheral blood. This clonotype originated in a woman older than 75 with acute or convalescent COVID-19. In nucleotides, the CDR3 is TGCAGCGGTGGCGACAGGACACCTGAAGCTTTCTTT. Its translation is CSGGDRTPEAFF.